This is a list of T cell receptor beta chains from one sample in a study of cytomegalovirus exposure and HLA in healthy donors. Profiled with immunoSEQ multiplex PCR; TCRdb holds only in-frame clones, not every one. The table includes 210,000 or so clones, 77% detected once. Source material: PBMCs. These receptors were collected from a woman aged 25 to 39 in good health and CMV-seropositive. The CDR3 runs from the conserved cysteine through the conserved F or W. A D gene is named only where the DNA matches it firmly.

TRBV6-5	TRBJ2-7	.	CASSYGSTLDLQYF
TRBV9	TRBJ2-1	.	CASSVGRASYNEQFF
TRBV7-6	TRBJ1-5	TRBD1	CASSLVAGQGAMGNQPQHF
TRBV7-8	TRBJ2-1	TRBD2	CASSARAGGPKSREQFF
TRBV7-2	TRBJ2-3	TRBD1	CASSLDRVRTDTQYF
TRBV5-1	TRBJ1-4	.	CASSFGATNEKLFF
TRBV28	TRBJ1-1	TRBD1	CASSRGWTEAFF
TRBV7-9	TRBJ1-1	.	CASNPMGQGQAFF
TRBV5-1	TRBJ2-4	.	CASSLGVDTNIQYF
TRBV25-1	TRBJ1-1	.	CASSAPLQGNTEAFF
TRBV4-2	TRBJ1-5	.	CASSQQVYSNQPQHF
TRBV7-3	TRBJ2-5	.	CASSLYRAETQYF
TRBV5-8	TRBJ2-3	TRBD2	CASSSKLAGYTDTQYF
TRBV29-1	TRBJ2-5	TRBD2	CSAGGGGETQYF
TRBV15	TRBJ2-7	.	CATSRDQGASYEQYF
TRBV7-6	TRBJ2-1	TRBD2	CASSSSGLAGGQEQFF
TRBV28	TRBJ1-2	TRBD1	CASSFLQGANGYTF
TRBV30	TRBJ2-3	TRBD2	CAWGVAGADTQYF
TRBV5-1	TRBJ2-7	.	CASSSIAGSSYEQYF
TRBV28	TRBJ2-3	.	CASIRAGGTDTQYF
TRBV7-7	TRBJ2-2	.	CASSQFQTGELFF
TRBV5-6	TRBJ1-4	TRBD1	CASSAGQGIELTNEKLFF
TRBV5-1	TRBJ2-5	TRBD2	CASSLGAGLEATQYF
TRBV29-1	TRBJ2-1	.	CSVQDNEQFF
TRBV9	TRBJ2-3	TRBD2	CASSVRRGDVTDTQYF
TRBV7-8	TRBJ2-5	TRBD2	CASSLSSGGGQYF
TRBV5-1	TRBJ1-3	.	CASSLGPSSGNTIYF
TRBV19	TRBJ2-7	.	CASSPITGYEQYF
TRBV9	TRBJ2-3	.	CASSQPRSTDTQYF
TRBV7-2	TRBJ1-5	.	CASSFQEGSNQPQHF
TRBV30	TRBJ1-5	.	CAWAQGRNNQPQHF